This T cell receptor (beta chain) derives from a study of blood T cell repertoires in COVID-19. The table came from immunoSEQ multiplex PCR; TCRdb's copy has only in-frame clones and leaves some out. The sample shows about 190,000 clones, 90% of them seen only once. The specimen was peripheral blood. This receptor was identified in a man between 50 and 59 years old with acute or convalescent COVID-19.

This CDR3 is CASSLRSAGGMEKLFF. The CDR3 DNA reads as TGCGCCAGCAGCCTAAGGTCGGCAGGGGGAATGGAAAAACTGTTTTTT. J is TRBJ1-4 and V is TRBV5-1; the match to TRBD1 covers 7 bases. Germline assignment: CDR1 SGHRS and CDR2 YFSETQ. The CDR3 is made up of 16 amino acids. V was clipped by 4 bases and J by 8 bases; unmatched bases: 14.